One and the same sample provided the 22 T cell receptor beta chains below, sequenced in a study of regulatory T cells in long-lasting Graves disease. Time point described: newly diagnosed GD, antithyroid drugs for less than 3 months. PBMCs provided the RNA from which the TCR library was made. Combining iRepertoire HTBI primers with Arm-PCR of CDR3 regions, the authors built TCR beta libraries. One entry per CDR3 protein, called by TCRdb with MiXCR from the multiplex PCR reads. This table has about 540,000 distinct CDR3 sequences, roughly 13% appearing once. The sample was also linked to a second study, of T cells in Graves' hyperthyroidism and ophthalmopathy.

Sequences were derived from peripheral blood mononuclear cells (PBMCs), sampled at new diagnosis, from a patient treated with antithyroid drugs. The receptors come from a man aged 25-45 years with Graves disease.

The CDR3 region is CAISERDSRDIQYF. In nucleotides, the CDR3 is TGTGCCATCAGTGAGCGGGACAGCAGGGACATTCAGTACTTC. This chain uses TRBV10-3 with TRBJ2-4; 7 bases agree with TRBD1. J was trimmed by 8 bases and V by 2 bases; bases with no gene match: 6. Germline values: CDR1 ENHRY, CDR2 SYGVKD. CDR3 size: 14 residues.

The chain joins TRBV20-1 to TRBJ2-5; possibly TRBD1 for D (6 bases). The CDR3 has 15 amino acids. V was trimmed by 6 bases and J by 8 bases, leaving 25 bases between them. The germline gives CDR1 DFQATT, CDR2 SNEGSKA (reference sequence). The CDR3: CSADEPGQGLYTQYF. DNA for the CDR3: TGCAGTGCGGACGAGCCGGGACAAGGCCTTTACACCCAGTACTTC.

The gene calls are TRBV28 and TRBJ2-7, with a tentative D call TRBD1 (5 bases). Trimming took 6 bases from V and 5 from J, leaving 14 bases between them. Germline V CDR1 and CDR2: MDHEN, SYDVKM. The CDR3 length is 13 residues. The CDR3, as DNA: TGTGCCAGCAGACTTAGGACATCAGACGAGCAGTACTTC. Encoded protein: CASRLRTSDEQYF.

A few counts support this clonotype. This may arise from a read error, as a much more abundant clone is one base away. This likely comes from a read error, as the CDR3 has no conserved phenylalanine or tryptophan at its end. The chain joins TRBV12-3 or TRBV12-4 to TRBJ2-1; 10 positions match TRBD2. V was clipped by 5 bases and J by 9 bases; unmatched bases: 4. This CDR3 contains 13 residues. The CDR3 bases are TGTGCCAGCAGTCTGGGGACTAGCGCTGAGCAGTTCCTC. The encoded protein is CASSLGTSAEQFL.

This clonotype occurred a few times. The genes are TRBV18 and TRBJ1-6, with 7 nucleotides matching TRBD1. The V gene's germline CDR1 is KGHSH and CDR2 LQKENI. The CDR3 totals 15 residues. The V and J ends lost 4 bases and 9 bases, in that order; junction bases with no gene match: 9. CDR3 in DNA: TGTGCCAGCTCACTTTCTCAGGGGGTTGGTTCACCCCTCCACTTT. This sequence encodes CASSLSQGVGSPLHF.

This clonotype was seen many times. V gene TRBV20-1 combines with J gene TRBJ1-3; D call uncertain. Germline V CDR1 and CDR2: DFQATT, SNEGSKA (reference sequence). With 3 bases removed from V and 0 bases from J, the gap between germline ends came to 9 bases. The CDR3 sequence is 14 residues long. The CDR3, as DNA: TGCAGTGCTAGGAACAGTTACTCTGGAAACACCATATATTTT. This encodes CSARNSYSGNTIYF.

The table lists this clonotype with many counts. This chain uses TRBV11-1 with TRBJ2-3, with D perhaps TRBD2 (6 bases). Looked up from germline, CDR1 is SGHAT and CDR2 is FQDESV (reference sequence). The CDR3 length is 17 residues. With 5 bases removed from V and 1 base from J, the gap between germline ends came to 19 bases. The CDR3 DNA reads TGTGCCAGCAGCGCACTGGGGATAGCGGAGCGCACAGATACGCAGTATTTT. Translating it yields CASSALGIAERTDTQYF. The full variable domain, completed using reference TRBV11-1 and TRBJ2-3, is EAEVAQSPRYKITEKSQAVAFWCDPISGHATLYWYRQILGQGPELLVQFQDESVVDDSQLPKDRFSAERLKGVDSTLKIQPAELGDSAMYLCASSALGIAERTDTQYFGPGTRLTVL.

A few counts support this clonotype. This chain connects TRBV7-9 to TRBJ2-1; 9 positions agree with TRBD2. This CDR3 region has 14 residues. Germline-derived CDR1 and CDR2 are SEHNR and FQNEAQ (reference sequence). V lost 8 bases to trimming and J lost 4 bases; unmatched junction nucleotides: 6. This CDR3 is CASLGREGYNEQFF. CDR3 sequence (DNA): TGTGCCAGCCTTGGGCGGGAGGGTTACAATGAGCAGTTCTTC.

This clonotype showed up many times. The rearrangement links TRBV7-8 to TRBJ2-3; 7 bases are a match to TRBD2. The V segment lost 6 bases and the J segment 4 bases; nucleotides outside the gene matches: 13. This CDR3 comprises 16 residues. Germline V gene data show CDR1 as SGHVS and CDR2 as FQNEAQ. CDR3 nucleotide sequence: TGTGCCAGCAGAGGGGAGTCGGGAGGTAACGCAGATACGCAGTATTTT. It translates to CASRGESGGNADTQYF.

This clonotype has a count of ten or more. The rearrangement links TRBV12-3 or TRBV12-4 to TRBJ2-3, with D uncertain. Trimming cost V 5 bases and J 5 bases, with 11 bases left between them. This CDR3 contains 13 residues. CDR3 region: CASSPRRVDTQYF. The CDR3 nucleotides read TGTGCCAGCAGTCCACGTCGGGTAGATACGCAGTATTTT.

This clonotype appeared many times. The rearrangement joins TRBV12-3 or TRBV12-4 to TRBJ2-2; D is unresolved. Deletions cut 7 bases from V and 6 bases from J, with 15 bases between. This CDR3 is built from 14 residues. The CDR3: CASTPPDIPGELFF. CDR3 DNA: TGTGCCAGCACCCCACCCGACATCCCCGGGGAGCTGTTTTTT.

The sample holds many counts of this clonotype. The chain carries TRBV9 and TRBJ1-1; 7 bases align to TRBD1. V was clipped by 1 base and J by 5 bases; unmatched bases: 14. Germline V gene lookup returns CDR1 SGDLS and CDR2 YYNGEE. CDR3 size: 17 residues. This chain's CDR3 is CASSVHESVFRGTEAFF. Written as DNA, the CDR3 is TGTGCCAGCAGCGTACATGAGAGCGTATTCAGGGGGACTGAAGCTTTCTTT. The full variable domain, its missing parts supplied by reference TRBV9 and TRBJ1-1, is DSGVTQTPKHLITATGQRVTLRCSPRSGDLSVYWYQQSLDQGLQFLIQYYNGEERAKGNILERFSAQQFPDLHSELNLSSLELGDSALYFCASSVHESVFRGTEAFFGQGTRLTVV.

On this clonotype itself: It may be a read error: a sequence one base away is much more abundant. The V and J genes are TRBV20-1 and TRBJ2-1; TRBD2 agrees at 8 bases. CDR1 is DFQATT, CDR2 SNEGSKA, per germline (reference sequence). This CDR3 is built from 15 residues. CDR3 region: CSARLSGGSYDEQFF. Here the CDR3 DNA reads TGCAGTGCTAGATTGAGCGGGGGTTCCTACGATGAGCAGTTCTTC.

The V gene is TRBV4-1, the J gene TRBJ2-3; no firm D call. This CDR3 has 15 residues. The ends were cut back, 1 base at V and 2 bases at J, with 10 bases in the middle. Looked up from germline, CDR1 is MGHRA and CDR2 is YSYEKL. The CDR3 spells CASSQGQYLTDTQYF. Here the CDR3 DNA reads TGCGCCAGCAGCCAAGGGCAGTACCTCACAGATACGCAGTATTTT.

At least ten counts were recorded for this clonotype. The J gene is TRBJ2-7, the V gene TRBV7-8; D is possibly TRBD2 (6 bases). Germline V gene lookup returns CDR1 SGHVS and CDR2 FQNEAQ. The V end lost 4 bases, the J end lost 0 bases, and 16 bases lay between the germline ends. The CDR3 totals 16 residues. CDR3 DNA sequence: TGTGCCAGCAGCTCTCACCGGGACTCCCTCTCCTACGAGCAGTACTTC. Translating it yields CASSSHRDSLSYEQYF.

There are many counts of this clonotype. CDR3 sequence (DNA): TGTGCCAGCCAGACGCTTCTTAACTCCTACGAGCAGTACTTC. The encoded protein is CASQTLLNSYEQYF. This chain joins TRBV2 and TRBJ2-7, with D unclear. Germline lookup yields CDR1 SNHLY and CDR2 FYNNEI. The CDR3 runs to 14 residues. V was clipped by 8 bases and J by 0 bases, with 14 bases between them. The variable domain in full, with the rest retrieved from reference TRBV2 and TRBJ2-7, is EPEVTQTPSHQVTQMGQEVILRCVPISNHLYFYWYRQILGQKVEFLVSFYNNEISEKSEIFDDQFSVERPDGSNFTLKIRSTKLEDSAMYFCASQTLLNSYEQYFGPGTRLTVT.

This clonotype was found many times. The V gene is TRBV27, the J gene TRBJ2-7; a weak D match, TRBD1 (6 bases). V was cut by 5 bases and J by 5 bases, with 19 bases left in between. The CDR3 is 15 residues long. Germline CDR1 and CDR2: MNHEY and SMNVEV (reference sequence). Here the CDR3 DNA reads TGTGCCAGCAGTCATCTCCGAGGGGACATCCACGAGCAGTACTTC. Translation: CASSHLRGDIHEQYF.

The V gene is TRBV3-1, the J gene TRBJ2-5; 7 positions agree with TRBD1. The CDR3 loop spans 14 amino acids. V was pared by 4 bases and J by 0 bases, with 2 bases of the junction left unmatched. The V gene's germline CDR1 is LGHDT and CDR2 YNNKEL (reference sequence). The CDR3 nucleotides are TGTGCCAGCAGCCCGACAGGGAACCAAGAGACCCAGTACTTC. Translating gives CASSPTGNQETQYF.

The J gene is TRBJ1-6, the V gene TRBV27; D remains unclear. This CDR3 is 17 amino acids long. With 5 bases removed from V and 1 base from J, the gap between germline ends came to 15 bases. Germline V CDR1 and CDR2: MNHEY, SMNVEV (reference sequence). The CDR3 sequence: CASSPGRAGSYNSPLHF. The CDR3 region has the DNA TGTGCCAGCAGTCCGGGGAGGGCCGGGTCCTATAATTCACCCCTCCACTTT.

At least ten counts were recorded for this clonotype. The chain carries TRBV24-1 and TRBJ1-1; D gene ambiguous. Germline V gene data show CDR1 as KGHDR and CDR2 as SFDVKD. V lost 4 bases and J lost 7, with 12 bases in between. This CDR3 region has 13 residues. Here the CDR3 DNA reads TGTGCCACCAGTGACCCCGACCGCTATGAAGCTTTCTTT. This translates into CATSDPDRYEAFF.

At least ten counts were recorded for this clonotype. J is TRBJ2-7 and V is TRBV12-3 or TRBV12-4; possibly TRBD2 for D (6 bases). The V gene lost 5 bases and the J gene lost 2 bases, with 13 bases spanning the gap. This CDR3 region has 14 residues. The CDR3 DNA sequence: TGTGCCAGCAGTCTTTCATCGGGGGCCTACGAGCAGTACTTC. This gives the protein CASSLSSGAYEQYF.

This clonotype is a singleton in its sample. A far larger clone lies a single base away; this is likely a read error. This rearrangement joins TRBV6-5 to TRBJ2-5, with TRBD2 matching 7 bases. This CDR3 is 15 amino acids long. CDR1 and CDR2 (germline): MNHEY, SVGAGI. In nucleotides, the CDR3 is TGTGCCAGCAGTTTATCGACGGGGGGTGGAGAGACCCGGTACTTC. Its translation is CASSLSTGGGETRYF.